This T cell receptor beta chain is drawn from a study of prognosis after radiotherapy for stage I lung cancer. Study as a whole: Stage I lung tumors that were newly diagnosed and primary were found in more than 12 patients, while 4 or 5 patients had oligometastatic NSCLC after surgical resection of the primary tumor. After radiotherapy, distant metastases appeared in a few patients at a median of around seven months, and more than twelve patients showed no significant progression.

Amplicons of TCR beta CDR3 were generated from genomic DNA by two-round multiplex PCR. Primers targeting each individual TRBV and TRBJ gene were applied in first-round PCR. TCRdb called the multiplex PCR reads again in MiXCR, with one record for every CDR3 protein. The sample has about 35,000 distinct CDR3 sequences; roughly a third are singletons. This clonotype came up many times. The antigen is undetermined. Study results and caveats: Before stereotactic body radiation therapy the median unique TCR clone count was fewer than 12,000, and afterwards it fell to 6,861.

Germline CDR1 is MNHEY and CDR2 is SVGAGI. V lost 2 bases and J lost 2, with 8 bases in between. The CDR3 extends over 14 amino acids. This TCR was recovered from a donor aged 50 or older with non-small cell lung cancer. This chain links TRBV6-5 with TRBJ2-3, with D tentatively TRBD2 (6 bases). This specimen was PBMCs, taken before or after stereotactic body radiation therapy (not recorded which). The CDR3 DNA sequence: TGTGCCAGCAGTTACGGCGGGGTCACAGATACGCAGTATTTT. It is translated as CASSYGGVTDTQYF.